This T cell receptor beta chain is from a study of identical twins. Germline-derived CDR1 and CDR2 are SEHNR and FQNEAQ (reference sequence). The ends lost 3 bases at V and 0 bases at J; junction bases unmatched: 3. The CDR3 runs 17 residues. Healthy Caucasians made up all donors. TCRdb re-called the 5' RACE reads with MiXCR, one entry per CDR3 protein. The sample includes approximately 300,000 distinct CDR3 sequences, 7.5% to 9.5% seen only once; the top ten take about 7.1%. As concerns this clonotype: The target antigen is unknown.

General study findings and limits: These conclusions were based on statistical analysis (cross-sectional, not following the same donors). Some out-of-frame alpha sequences were shared by twins, and these showed excess low generation probability.

The same data also went into a second study, on yellow fever vaccine responses in identical twins.

The chain employs TRBV7-9 and TRBJ2-5, with 14 bases fitting TRBD2. The source of this sequence is a woman aged 18 to 35 in good health. Source material: CD8+ T cells sorted from blood. CDR3 coding DNA: TGTGCCAGCAGCTTCGGGACTAGCGGGAGTGACCAAGAGACCCAGTACTTC. Residues: CASSFGTSGSDQETQYF.